These 31 T cell receptor beta chains were all obtained from the same sample, sequenced in a study of early T cells in non-severe SARS-CoV-2 infection. MiXCR was run by TCRdb on the 5' RACE reads, yielding one entry per CDR3 protein. The sample lists 85,000 to 100,000 distinct CDR3 sequences, approximately 17% occurring once. The specimen was whole blood, collected at baseline. These TCRs come from an adult who was a healthcare worker with PCR-confirmed SARS-CoV-2 infection or an uninfected control (not recorded which).

This chain links TRBV12-3 or TRBV12-4 with TRBJ1-4; no reliable D call. Trimming took off 6 bases at V and 7 bases at J, with 18 bases between the two ends. CDR3 length equals 15 residues. The CDR3 loop is CASSRLAVGSEKLFF. In DNA, the CDR3 is TGTGCCAGCAGCCGGCTTGCGGTCGGGAGTGAAAAACTGTTTTTT.

This clonotype came up a few times. V gene TRBV27 combines with J gene TRBJ1-6; 7 bases line up with TRBD1. The CDR3 totals 16 residues. Germline V gene lookup returns CDR1 MNHEY and CDR2 SMNVEV (reference sequence). With V trimmed by 6 bases and J by 6 bases, 11 bases remained unmatched. The CDR3 DNA sequence: TGTGCCAGCAGCCTAAAGGGGGCTTATGGTAATTCACCCCTCCACTTT. Translated, it gives CASSLKGAYGNSPLHF.

This rearrangement joins TRBV28 to TRBJ1-1, with D perhaps TRBD1 (5 bases). With 8 bases removed from V and 4 bases from J, the gap between germline ends came to 23 bases. CDR3 length equals 16 residues. CDR1 and CDR2 (germline): MDHEN, SYDVKM. The CDR3 reads CASATGTEGVGTEAFF. The DNA for the CDR3 is TGTGCCAGCGCAACCGGGACGGAGGGTGTTGGCACTGAAGCTTTCTTT.

In its sample, this clonotype was seen a few times. J is TRBJ1-1 and V is TRBV28; D unclear. V lost 2 bases, J lost 6 bases, and 4 bases lay in between. CDR1 is MDHEN, CDR2 SYDVKM, per germline. This CDR3 has 11 amino acids. CDR3 sequence reads: CASSLISEAFF. The CDR3 DNA is TGTGCCAGCAGTTTAATATCTGAAGCTTTCTTT.

V usage is TRBV9 and J usage is TRBJ2-7, with 9 bases matching TRBD2. Germline lookup yields CDR1 SGDLS and CDR2 YYNGEE. Trimming took 0 bases from V and 6 from J; bases not matched to a gene: 7. This CDR3 has 15 amino acids. As DNA, the CDR3 is TGTGCCAGCAGCGTAGGCGGGAGGGCCGGGAGCGAGCAGTACTTC. This sequence encodes CASSVGGRAGSEQYF.

The rearrangement uses TRBV7-9 and TRBJ2-5; possibly TRBD2 for D (5 bases). There are 14 residues in the CDR3. Germline CDR1 and CDR2: SEHNR and FQNEAQ (reference sequence). V lost 3 bases and J lost 4, with 12 bases in between. In DNA form, the CDR3 reads TGTGCCAGCAGCTTGGACCTAGCACGAGAGACCCAGTACTTC. It translates to CASSLDLARETQYF.

This chain links TRBV27 with TRBJ2-7, with D uncertain. The CDR3 spans 13 residues. Germline lookup yields CDR1 MNHEY and CDR2 SMNVEV (reference sequence). V was pared by 5 bases and J by 4 bases, with 12 bases between. The CDR3 here is CASSPPPYYEQYF. The CDR3 DNA sequence: TGTGCCAGCAGTCCCCCCCCATATTACGAGCAGTACTTC.

The rearrangement joins TRBV28 to TRBJ2-2, with 11 bases aligning to TRBD2. The CDR3 is 17 residues long. V lost 4 bases and J lost 3; bases outside the gene matches: 7. Germline V gene data show CDR1 as MDHEN and CDR2 as SYDVKM. The CDR3: CASSYPQTSGDTGELFF. CDR3 nucleotides: TGTGCCAGCAGTTACCCCCAGACTAGCGGGGACACCGGGGAGCTGTTTTTT. Full variable domain (outside the CDR3, taken from reference TRBV28 and TRBJ2-2): DVKVTQSSRYLVKRTGEKVFLECVQDMDHENMFWYRQDPGLGLRLIYFSYDVKMKEKGDIPEGYSVSREKKERFSLILESASTNQTSMYLCASSYPQTSGDTGELFFGEGSRLTVL.

The chain combines TRBV9 with TRBJ1-3; no clear D. The CDR3 spans 14 residues. V lost 0 bases and J lost 1, with 5 bases in between. Germline CDR1 is SGDLS and CDR2 is YYNGEE. The CDR3 is CASSVGESGNTIYF. DNA for the CDR3: TGTGCCAGCAGCGTAGGGGAGTCTGGAAACACCATATATTTT.

Remarks on this clonotype: A read error is likely, as this CDR3 ends without the conserved phenylalanine or tryptophan. Because the CDR3's place on the DNA is in doubt, the DNA is left out and the CDR3 is given as listed by TCRdb. The chain joins TRBV27 to TRBJ2-1; TRBD1 is taken as the D call from the table, unchecked against the DNA. The CDR3 contains 10 residues when both ends are counted. Germline CDR1 MNHEY, CDR2 SMNVEV (reference sequence). This chain's CDR3 is CASSGPGPLG.

The chain uses TRBV20-1 and TRBJ1-1, with TRBD1 identical over 10 bases. This CDR3 spans 15 amino acids. J was trimmed by 5 bases and V by 4 bases; bases with no gene match: 10. Per germline, CDR1 DFQATT and CDR2 SNEGSKA (reference sequence). The CDR3 reads CSATAPGQGTTEAFF. CDR3 DNA sequence: TGCAGTGCTACGGCGCCGGGACAGGGGACTACTGAAGCTTTCTTT.

This clonotype was seen many times. The genes are TRBV7-2 and TRBJ2-2, with D unclear. The length of the CDR3 is 13 residues. CDR1 is SGHTA and CDR2 is FQGNSA in the germline V gene. V lost 5 bases to trimming and J lost 5 bases, with 9 bases between them. CDR3 sequence: CASSPAPTGELFF. The DNA for the CDR3 is TGTGCCAGCAGCCCCGCCCCTACCGGGGAGCTGTTTTTT.

This clonotype was observed a few times. The CDR3 spells CASSFEKETQYF. CDR3 DNA: TGCGCCAGCAGCTTCGAAAAAGAGACCCAGTACTTC. The chain carries TRBV5-1 and TRBJ2-5, with D hard to call. Trimming left V 2 bases short and J 3 bases short, with 5 bases between. The CDR3 runs 12 residues. Germline V gene sequence: CDR1 SGHRS, CDR2 YFSETQ.

This clonotype showed up many times. The chain uses TRBV10-3 and TRBJ1-2, with 8 bases fitting TRBD1. The V segment lost 6 bases and the J segment 4 bases; nucleotides outside the gene matches: 7. Germline V gives CDR1 ENHRY, CDR2 SYGVKD. The length of the CDR3 is 14 residues. The CDR3 sequence: CAISLGQGSYGYTF. The CDR3 DNA sequence: TGTGCCATCAGCCTAGGACAGGGCTCCTATGGCTACACCTTC.

This clonotype was observed a few times. The rearrangement links TRBV12-3 or TRBV12-4 to TRBJ1-3, with D perhaps matching TRBD1 (5 bases). Trimming shortened V by 3 bases and J by 4 bases, and 13 bases separated the two germline ends. CDR3 length equals 15 residues. The CDR3 coding sequence is TGTGCCAGCAGTTTGGGACCCCCGGAAGGAAACACCATATATTTT. Amino acids: CASSLGPPEGNTIYF.

This clonotype has a handful of counts. J is TRBJ1-1 and V is TRBV28; no definite D call. Trimming left V 6 bases short and J 0 bases short, with 5 bases between. Germline-derived CDR1 and CDR2 are MDHEN and SYDVKM. This CDR3 contains 12 residues. CDR3 protein: CASRIMNTEAFF. CDR3 nucleotide sequence: TGTGCCAGCAGGATTATGAACACTGAAGCTTTCTTT.

This clonotype was counted many times. This chain joins TRBV12-3 or TRBV12-4 and TRBJ2-3; perhaps TRBD1 as D (6 bases). Between the trimmed V and J ends, which lost 6 bases and 2 bases, there was a span of 12 bases. The CDR3 covers 14 residues. DNA for the CDR3: TGTGCCAGCAGCCGAGGGACATACACAGATACGCAGTATTTT. It encodes CASSRGTYTDTQYF.

The chain has TRBV2 and TRBJ2-1, with 12 positions matching TRBD2. The trim removed 6 bases at V and 4 bases at J, leaving 4 bases unmatched. Looked up from germline, CDR1 is SNHLY and CDR2 is FYNNEI. This CDR3 comprises 15 residues. In nucleotides, the CDR3 is TGTGCCAGCAGGCGGACTAGCGGGATGTACAATGAGCAGTTCTTC. This encodes CASRRTSGMYNEQFF.

This chain links TRBV4-1 with TRBJ2-1; a weak D match, TRBD2 (5 bases). The CDR3 covers 16 residues. The germline V gene has CDR1 MGHRA and CDR2 YSYEKL. The germline V and J ends were trimmed by 0 bases and 2 bases, with 11 bases remaining between them. The CDR3 here is CASSQDVSGTYNEQFF. In nucleotides, the CDR3 is TGCGCCAGCAGCCAAGATGTGAGCGGTACCTACAATGAGCAGTTCTTC.

This clonotype was seen ten or more times. The chain employs TRBV7-8 and TRBJ2-5, with D tentatively TRBD2 (6 bases). The CDR3 spans 14 residues. Germline V gene lookup returns CDR1 SGHVS and CDR2 FQNEAQ. Trimming pared 5 bases from V and 5 bases from J, leaving 15 bases between. The CDR3 DNA follows: TGTGCCAGCAGCCTACGACGGGGGATGGAGACCCAGTACTTC. As protein: CASSLRRGMETQYF. Using reference TRBV7-8 and TRBJ2-5 for the parts outside the CDR3, the full variable domain is GAGVSQSPRYKVAKRGQDVALRCDPISGHVSLFWYQQALGQGPEFLTYFQNEAQLDKSGLPSDRFFAERPEGSVSTLKIQRTQQEDSAVYLCASSLRRGMETQYFGPGTRLLVL.

This clonotype was seen more than once but under ten times. The gene calls are TRBV5-1 and TRBJ2-2; the D call may be TRBD1 or TRBD2 (5 bases each). CDR1 SGHRS and CDR2 YFSETQ come from the germline V gene. CDR3 length: 15 amino acids. V was trimmed by 5 bases and J by 8 bases, leaving 19 bases between them. In DNA form, the CDR3 reads TGCGCCAGCAGTCGGGACCGCCTCCCAGGAGGGGAGCTGTTTTTT. It translates to CASSRDRLPGGELFF.

This clonotype was seen more than once but under ten times. This rearrangement joins TRBV5-1 to TRBJ2-3; TRBD2 matches at 10 bases. The junction had 5 bases not matched to a gene; V was cut back by 1 base and J by 6 bases. The CDR3 is made up of 15 amino acids. From germline, CDR1 is SGHRS and CDR2 YFSETQ. The CDR3 here is CASSLTGTSEDTQYF. CDR3 coding DNA: TGCGCCAGCAGCTTGACCGGGACTAGCGAGGATACGCAGTATTTT.

The chain recombines TRBV6-1 with TRBJ2-3; D is unresolved. Germline V gene sequence: CDR1 MNHNS, CDR2 SASEGT. V lost 5 bases, J lost 6 bases, and 15 bases lay in between. There are 14 residues in the CDR3. CDR3 sequence reads: CASSQLDDVDTQYF. The CDR3 region has the DNA TGTGCCAGCAGTCAATTAGACGATGTGGATACGCAGTATTTT.

This clonotype has a handful of counts. The chain has TRBV6-4 and TRBJ2-3; no reliable D call. Deletions cut 2 bases from V and 3 bases from J, with 6 bases between. The V gene's germline CDR1 is MRHNA and CDR2 SNTAGT. The CDR3 has 13 residues. CDR3 sequence: CASSDGPTDTQYF. For the CDR3, the DNA is TGTGCCAGCAGTGACGGACCAACAGATACGCAGTATTTT.

This clonotype has only a few counts. This chain connects TRBV11-2 to TRBJ2-7, with no clear D. The V and J ends lost 1 base and 3 bases respectively, with 7 bases between them. Looked up from germline, CDR1 is SGHAT and CDR2 is FQNNGV. The CDR3 contains 13 residues. The CDR3 DNA reads as TGTGCCAGCAGCTTAGTCCCCAACTACGAGCAGTACTTC. It codes for CASSLVPNYEQYF.

This clonotype was found a few times. This rearrangement joins TRBV4-1 to TRBJ2-5, with a possible D match to TRBD2 (7 bases). Germline CDR1 is MGHRA and CDR2 is YSYEKL. The CDR3 contains 16 residues. With 0 bases removed from V and 4 bases from J, the gap between germline ends came to 15 bases. CDR3 protein: CASSQDWGGWRETQYF. DNA for the CDR3: TGCGCCAGCAGCCAAGATTGGGGGGGCTGGCGAGAGACCCAGTACTTC.

V gene TRBV7-9 combines with J gene TRBJ1-6; D is unclear. Trimming left V 2 bases short and J 5 bases short, with 7 bases between. CDR3 size: 14 residues. Germline assignment: CDR1 SEHNR and CDR2 FQNEAQ (reference sequence). For the CDR3, the DNA is TGTGCCAGCAGCTTATTACAACATAATTCACCCCTCCACTTT. The encoded protein is CASSLLQHNSPLHF.

This clonotype was seen more than once but under ten times. V gene TRBV20-1 combines with J gene TRBJ2-1; perhaps TRBD2 as D (6 bases). Germline V CDR1 and CDR2: DFQATT, SNEGSKA (reference sequence). V shed 6 bases and J shed 10 bases, with 13 bases lying between them. CDR3 length equals 11 residues. CDR3 amino acids: CSAGGTREQFF. The DNA for the CDR3 is TGCAGTGCAGGAGGGACTCGGGAGCAGTTCTTC.

The chain joins TRBV7-9 to TRBJ2-3; 11 bases align to TRBD2. In germline, CDR1 is SEHNR, CDR2 FQNEAQ (reference sequence). V gave up 6 bases and J gave up 6 bases; unmatched junction bases: 8. The CDR3 totals 15 residues. For the CDR3, the DNA is TGTGCCAGCAGATTACTAGCGGGAGTCGCTGATACGCAGTATTTT. Amino acid sequence: CASRLLAGVADTQYF. Looking up the rest from reference TRBV7-9 and TRBJ2-3 gives the full variable domain: DTGVSQNPRHKITKRGQNVTFRCDPISEHNRLYWYRQTLGQGPEFLTYFQNEAQLEKSRLLSDRFSAERPKGSFSTLEIQRTEQGDSAMYLCASRLLAGVADTQYFGPGTRLTVL.

This clonotype was counted between two and nine times. The J gene is TRBJ2-5, the V gene TRBV5-1; a possible D gene is TRBD1 (6 bases). Germline CDR1 SGHRS, CDR2 YFSETQ. The CDR3 sequence is 15 residues long. V lost 1 base and J lost 2, with 12 bases in between. CDR3 bases: TGCGCCAGCAGCTTGCTGGGACACTTTCAAGAGACCCAGTACTTC. This translates into CASSLLGHFQETQYF.

This clonotype was seen a handful of times. A much larger clone lies a single base off, so this may be a read error. The genes are TRBV28 and TRBJ2-3, with TRBD2 matching over 9 bases. Germline CDR1 is MDHEN and CDR2 is SYDVKM. The CDR3 spans 16 residues. As DNA, the CDR3 is TGTTCCAGCATGTCCCCGCTAGCGGGACACACAGATACGCAGTATTTT. This translates into CSSMSPLAGHTDTQYF. The variable domain in full, with the rest retrieved from reference TRBV28 and TRBJ2-3, is DVKVTQSSRYLVKRTGEKVFLECVQDMDHENMFWYRQDPGLGLRLIYFSYDVKMKEKGDIPEGYSVSREKKERFSLILESASTNQTSMYLCSSMSPLAGHTDTQYFGPGTRLTVL.